Shown below are 10 T cell receptor beta chains from a single sample sequenced in a study of blood T cell repertoires in COVID-19. The data were produced by immunoSEQ multiplex PCR, yet TCRdb's version contains in-frame clones alone and is incomplete. Here the sample spans over 120,000 clones, roughly 80% being singletons. Input material: peripheral blood. These receptors came from a human donor in a cohort sampled during active COVID-19.

This clone was counted once. The chain's CDR3 is CASSPPGLAAYNEQFF. As DNA, the CDR3 is TGTGCCAGCAGCCCCCCGGGACTAGCGGCATACAATGAGCAGTTCTTC. The rearrangement uses TRBV7-8 and TRBJ2-1, with TRBD2 matching 11 bases. V shed 5 bases and J 4 bases; nucleotides not matched to a gene: 7. The CDR3 has 16 residues. Germline CDR1 is SGHVS and CDR2 is FQNEAQ.

The gene calls are TRBV5-5 and TRBJ2-5, with a weak D call TRBD2 (6 bases). This CDR3 region has 14 residues. Trimming took off 0 bases at V and 5 bases at J, with 11 bases between the two ends. Germline V lookup: CDR1 SGHKS, CDR2 YYEKEE (reference sequence). The CDR3, as DNA: TGTGCCAGCAGCTTGGGCGGTGGGGGGGAGACCCAGTACTTC. Protein product: CASSLGGGGETQYF. Complete variable domain (other parts from reference TRBV5-5 and TRBJ2-5): DAGVTQSPTHLIKTRGQQVTLRCSPISGHKSVSWYQQVLGQGPQFIFQYYEKEERGRGNFPDRFSARQFPNYSSELNVNALLLGDSALYLCASSLGGGGETQYFGPGTRLLVL.

This clone was observed a handful of times. The chain recombines TRBV25-1 with TRBJ1-1, with 9 bases lining up with TRBD1. V shed 7 bases and J 4 bases; nucleotides not matched to a gene: 7. Germline V lookup: CDR1 MGHDK, CDR2 SYGVNS. The CDR3 consists of 14 residues. CDR3 sequence (DNA): TGTGCCAGCATTGGGACAGGGTGGGGCACTGAAGCTTTCTTT. Amino acid sequence: CASIGTGWGTEAFF.

V is TRBV3-1 (or the pseudogene TRBV3-2) and J is TRBJ2-1, with unresolved D. From germline, CDR1 is LGHDT and CDR2 YNNKEL (reference sequence). The CDR3 length is 14 residues. Trimming removed 3 bases at V and 9 bases at J, with 15 bases between. CDR3 DNA sequence: TGTGCCAGCAGCCATCGGTCCCCCGCACTTGAGCAGTTCTTC. It specifies CASSHRSPALEQFF.

This rearrangement joins TRBV9 to TRBJ2-3; 10 bases align to TRBD1. This CDR3 has 15 residues. The ends lost 3 bases at V and 4 bases at J; junction bases unmatched: 5. Germline V CDR1 and CDR2: SGDLS, YYNGEE. In nucleotides, the CDR3 is TGTGCCAGCAGCGAGGGACAGGGGCTGTCAGATACGCAGTATTTT. Translated, it gives CASSEGQGLSDTQYF.

The V call is TRBV7-9, the J call TRBJ2-1, with 8 bases matching TRBD2. CDR3 size: 14 residues. V was pared by 1 base and J by 7 bases, with 3 bases of the junction left unmatched. From germline, CDR1 is SEHNR and CDR2 FQNEAQ (reference sequence). The CDR3: CASSLVAGRNEQFF. Written as DNA, the CDR3 is TGTGCCAGCAGCTTAGTAGCGGGACGGAATGAGCAGTTCTTC.

This clone was counted ten times or more. The chain combines TRBV5-6 with TRBJ2-7, with 10 bases matching TRBD1. The CDR3 sequence is 14 residues long. Germline trimming cut 8 bases from V and 7 bases from J; bases unmatched to any gene: 12. Germline loops: CDR1 SGHDT, CDR2 YYEEEE. CDR3 residues: CASAPGQGSREQYF. The CDR3 DNA is TGTGCCAGTGCACCGGGACAGGGGTCACGAGAGCAGTACTTC.

The CDR3 DNA follows: TGTGCCAGCAGCAAGGGACAGGGGGCCACCTCTGAAGCTTTCTTT. This codes for CASSKGQGATSEAFF. J is TRBJ1-1 and V is TRBV9; 12 nucleotides align to TRBD1. CDR1 is SGDLS and CDR2 is YYNGEE in the germline V gene. The CDR3 sequence is 15 residues long. Germline trimming cut 4 bases from V and 6 bases from J; bases unmatched to any gene: 7.

This clone appeared once. The chain uses TRBV7-3 and TRBJ2-5, with 13 bases aligning to TRBD2. V lost 2 bases, J lost 5 bases, and 2 bases stayed unmatched. CDR1 is SGHTA and CDR2 is FQGTGA in the germline V gene. This CDR3 contains 15 residues. CDR3 bases: TGTGCCAGCAGCTTAGGGACTAGCGGGGACGAGACCCAGTACTTC. Protein: CASSLGTSGDETQYF.

This chain joins TRBV11-2 and TRBJ2-3; 10 positions match TRBD2. The CDR3 contains 17 residues. V shed 1 base, J shed 1 base, and the junction held 5 bases outside the gene matches. CDR1 is SGHAT, CDR2 FQNNGV, per germline. The CDR3 nucleotides are TGTGCCAGCAGCTTAGGGCGTCTAGCGGGGGGCACAGATACGCAGTATTTT. Its protein product is CASSLGRLAGGTDTQYF.